This T cell receptor (beta chain) was obtained from a study of T cells in Graves' hyperthyroidism and ophthalmopathy. This CDR3 is built from 14 residues. Germline V gene data show CDR1 as WNHNN and CDR2 as SYGVQD (reference sequence). The V end was cut by 2 bases, the J end by 5 bases, with 10 bases between. RNA transcripts yielded amplified TCR beta CDR3 regions. Using the HTBI primer set, a first-round RT-PCR was run on the TCR CDR3. TCRdb fed the multiplex PCR reads into MiXCR, producing one record per CDR3 protein. The table lists approximately 330,000 distinct CDR3 sequences, 18% of them singletons.

Material: blood. The clonotype originates from a woman aged 45-65 years with Graves' hyperthyroidism. The rearrangement uses TRBV10-1 and TRBJ2-1, with D possibly matching TRBD1 (6 bases). The CDR3 spells CASSEPDRNNEQFF. The CDR3 bases are TGCGCCAGCAGTGAGCCGGACAGAAACAATGAGCAGTTCTTC.